Presented here are 19 T cell receptor beta chains from one specimen sequenced in a study of T cells in Graves' hyperthyroidism and ophthalmopathy. TCR beta CDR3 regions were amplified from RNA. An initial round of RT-PCR targeting the TCR CDR3 relied on the HTBI primer set. Each CDR3 protein is one row after TCRdb ran MiXCR on the multiplex PCR reads. In the table there are 350,000 to 500,000 distinct CDR3 sequences, roughly an eighth of which are singletons. The sample comprised blood. These receptors originate from a woman under 30 with Graves' hyperthyroidism.

This clonotype was seen repeatedly, ten times or more. V usage is TRBV28 and J usage is TRBJ2-7, with 8 bases identical to TRBD1. Germline V gene sequence: CDR1 MDHEN, CDR2 SYDVKM. Trimming removed 9 bases from V and 0 bases from J; junction bases left unmatched: 7. The CDR3 consists of 14 residues. The CDR3 here is CASLEDRASYEQYF. DNA of the CDR3: TGTGCCAGTTTGGAGGACAGGGCCTCCTACGAGCAGTACTTC.

This sequence joins TRBV12-3 or TRBV12-4 and TRBJ1-1; 8 positions agree with TRBD1. There are 15 residues in the CDR3. Trimming at V came to 6 bases and at J to 1 base, leaving 7 bases not matched to a gene. The CDR3 nucleotides are TGTGCCAGCAGCCCAACAGGGGGGGAGAACACTGAAGCTTTCTTT. As protein: CASSPTGGENTEAFF.

This clonotype has ten or more counts. The CDR3 protein is CASSIDRDETQYF. For the CDR3, the DNA is TGTGCCAGCAGCATTGACAGGGATGAGACCCAGTACTTC. The chain links TRBV11-1 to TRBJ2-5, with 7 bases lining up with TRBD1. With V trimmed by 5 bases and J by 5 bases, 5 bases remained unmatched. CDR1 SGHAT and CDR2 FQDESV come from the germline V gene (reference sequence). The CDR3 loop spans 13 amino acids.

There are many counts of this clonotype. The chain combines TRBV5-6 with TRBJ2-3, with D tentatively TRBD1 (5 bases). Germline values: CDR1 SGHDT, CDR2 YYEEEE. CDR3 length equals 15 residues. Trimming left V 2 bases short and J 2 bases short, with 12 bases between. The CDR3 reads CASSFVGRDTDTQYF. The CDR3 nucleotides are TGTGCCAGCAGCTTCGTGGGCAGGGACACAGATACGCAGTATTTT.

The chain carries TRBV13 and TRBJ1-6; tentative D call: TRBD1 (5 bases). This CDR3 has 15 amino acids. CDR1 PRHDT and CDR2 FYEKMQ come from the germline V gene (reference sequence). V was trimmed by 0 bases and J by 8 bases, leaving 11 bases between them. CDR3 coding DNA: TGTGCCAGCAGCTTAGGGCAGGGCGAGGATTCACCCCTCCACTTT. This translates into CASSLGQGEDSPLHF.

This clonotype was recorded many times. The J gene is TRBJ2-1, the V gene TRBV3-1; TRBD2 matches 12 bases. Trimming at V came to 0 bases and at J to 7 bases, leaving 4 bases not matched to a gene. Germline values: CDR1 LGHDT, CDR2 YNNKEL (reference sequence). CDR3 length: 16 amino acids. The CDR3 protein is CASSQDLGTSGNEQFF. CDR3 sequence (DNA): TGTGCCAGCAGCCAAGATTTAGGGACTAGCGGGAATGAGCAGTTCTTC.

This clonotype was detected ten times or more. The chain employs TRBV9 and TRBJ2-7, with a tentative D call TRBD2 (6 bases). The length of the CDR3 is 14 residues. Germline V gene lookup returns CDR1 SGDLS and CDR2 YYNGEE. The ends were cut back, 0 bases at V and 3 bases at J, with 10 bases in the middle. DNA of the CDR3: TGTGCCAGCAGCGTAGATGGTAGCGGCTACGAGCAGTACTTC. This gives the protein CASSVDGSGYEQYF.

This clonotype was recorded many times. The chain joins TRBV3-1 to TRBJ2-7; D may correspond to TRBD1 or TRBD2 (5 bases each). The CDR3 is 13 amino acids. Germline CDR1 reads LGHDT; CDR2 reads YNNKEL (reference sequence). V lost 4 bases and J 3 bases, leaving 10 bases between the germline ends. In DNA form, the CDR3 reads TGTGCCAGCAGCCGAGGGACCGACTACGAGCAGTACTTC. As protein: CASSRGTDYEQYF.

The rearrangement joins TRBV4-1 to TRBJ2-7, with D unclear. CDR1 MGHRA and CDR2 YSYEKL come from the germline V gene. V gave up 0 bases and J gave up 4 bases, with 13 bases separating them. The CDR3 runs 15 residues. Here the CDR3 DNA reads TGCGCCAGCAGCCAAGATAGGATGAGTCGGTACGAGCAGTACTTC. This gives the protein CASSQDRMSRYEQYF.

This clonotype was picked up many times. The CDR3 DNA sequence: TGTGCCAGCAGGCAAGCAGGGACAGGGGGCGCTTGGAGGTTAAGTCATGAGCAGTTCTTC. Amino acid sequence: CASRQAGTGGAWRLSHEQFF. V is TRBV7-9 and J is TRBJ2-1, with 12 bases matching TRBD1. Germline V gene sequence: CDR1 SEHNR, CDR2 FQNEAQ (reference sequence). The CDR3 has 20 amino acids. V shed 6 bases, J shed 8 bases, and the junction held 23 bases outside the gene matches.

The chain joins TRBV30 to TRBJ1-5, with TRBD1 as a possible D gene (5 bases). The CDR3 sequence is 15 residues long. The V and J ends lost 0 bases and 3 bases respectively, with 12 bases between them. Germline-derived CDR1 and CDR2 are GTSNPN and SVGIG (reference sequence). The CDR3 sequence is CAWSVRGRTNQPQHF. DNA of the CDR3: TGTGCCTGGAGTGTAAGGGGCAGAACCAATCAGCCCCAGCATTTT.

This chain joins TRBV7-3 and TRBJ1-2, with 10 bases fitting TRBD1. Germline values: CDR1 SGHTA, CDR2 FQGTGA. The length of the CDR3 is 13 residues. With 6 bases clipped from V and 13 bases from J, the junction kept 11 bases outside the gene matches. In DNA form, the CDR3 reads TGTGCCAGCAGTACCGGGACAGGGGCCCTCCTCACCTTC. The encoded protein is CASSTGTGALLTF.

The gene calls are TRBV11-1 and TRBJ1-6; D is uncertain. Trimming removed 3 bases from V and 9 bases from J, with 6 bases in between. The germline V gene has CDR1 SGHAT and CDR2 FQDESV (reference sequence). This CDR3 contains 12 residues. CDR3 sequence: CASSFRSSPLHF. The CDR3 coding sequence is TGTGCCAGCAGCTTCAGGAGTTCACCCCTCCACTTT.

This clonotype has only a few counts. This may come from a read error, since a much larger clone is one base off. J is TRBJ2-1 and V is TRBV12-3 or TRBV12-4; 12 bases agree with TRBD2. The CDR3 is 19 amino acids. CDR3 in DNA: TGTGCCAGCAGCAACTCCGGGACTAGCGGGTTTGGGGCCTACAGTGAGCAGTTCTTC. Its translation is CASSNSGTSGFGAYSEQFF.

This clonotype was counted ten times or more. This sequence joins TRBV7-2 and TRBJ1-1; D is uncertain. Germline CDR1 reads SGHTA; CDR2 reads FQGNSA. The CDR3 is 13 amino acids. The V end was cut by 2 bases, the J end by 6 bases, with 10 bases between. The CDR3 nucleotides read TGTGCCAGCAGCTTATATACCCTCTCTGAAGCTTTCTTT. The encoded protein is CASSLYTLSEAFF.

This clonotype was found many times. The chain couples TRBV28 to TRBJ2-2; the D is unclear. V was clipped by 2 bases and J by 6 bases, with 7 bases between them. Germline V gene data show CDR1 as MDHEN and CDR2 as SYDVKM. This CDR3 region has 13 residues. The CDR3 loop reads CASSLAVPGELFF. CDR3 bases: TGTGCCAGCAGTTTAGCGGTCCCCGGGGAGCTGTTTTTT.

Many counts were recorded for this clonotype. The gene calls are TRBV28 and TRBJ2-7; TRBD1 aligns across 9 bases. Germline V gives CDR1 MDHEN, CDR2 SYDVKM. The CDR3 has 16 residues. V lost 5 bases to trimming and J lost 1 base; unmatched junction nucleotides: 9. The CDR3 loop reads CASSGEPGTGSYEQYF. The CDR3 region has the DNA TGTGCCAGCAGTGGGGAACCCGGGACAGGGTCCTACGAGCAGTACTTC. Supplemented by reference TRBV28 and TRBJ2-7, the full variable domain reads DVKVTQSSRYLVKRTGEKVFLECVQDMDHENMFWYRQDPGLGLRLIYFSYDVKMKEKGDIPEGYSVSREKKERFSLILESASTNQTSMYLCASSGEPGTGSYEQYFGPGTRLTVT.

This clonotype was observed at least ten times. V gene TRBV29-1 combines with J gene TRBJ1-1; D may be TRBD1 (5 bases). The CDR3 length is 13 residues. V lost 6 bases and J 0 bases, leaving 11 bases between the germline ends. Germline CDR1 and CDR2: SQVTM and ANQGSEA. The CDR3 DNA sequence: TGCAGCGTAAGACAGATGATGAACACTGAAGCTTTCTTT. Translated: CSVRQMMNTEAFF.

The table lists this clonotype with many counts. The gene calls are TRBV28 and TRBJ2-4; the D gene is possibly TRBD2 (7 bases). V lost 8 bases and J lost 6, with 14 bases in between. CDR3 length equals 13 residues. CDR1 is MDHEN, CDR2 SYDVKM, per germline. The CDR3 nucleotides read TGTGCCAGCGGGAGGGGGTTCGGAAACATTCAGTACTTC. Protein: CASGRGFGNIQYF.